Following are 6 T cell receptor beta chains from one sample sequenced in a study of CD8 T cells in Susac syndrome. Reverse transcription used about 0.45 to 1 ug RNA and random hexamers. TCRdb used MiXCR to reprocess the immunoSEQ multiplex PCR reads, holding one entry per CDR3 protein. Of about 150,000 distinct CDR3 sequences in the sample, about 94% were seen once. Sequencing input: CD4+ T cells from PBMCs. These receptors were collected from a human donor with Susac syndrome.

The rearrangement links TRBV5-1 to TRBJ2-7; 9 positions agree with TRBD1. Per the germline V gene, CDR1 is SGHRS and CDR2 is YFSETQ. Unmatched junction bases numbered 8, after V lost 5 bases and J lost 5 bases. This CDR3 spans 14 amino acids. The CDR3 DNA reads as TGCGCCAGCAGAAGCGTAGGACAGGGGCACGAGCAGTACTTC. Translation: CASRSVGQGHEQYF.

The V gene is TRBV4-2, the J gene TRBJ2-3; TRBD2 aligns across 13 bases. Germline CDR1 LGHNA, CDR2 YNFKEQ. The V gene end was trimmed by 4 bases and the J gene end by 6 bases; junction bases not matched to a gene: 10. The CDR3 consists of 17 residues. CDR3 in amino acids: CASSLKGGTSGVDTQYF. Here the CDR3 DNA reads TGTGCCAGCAGCCTAAAGGGCGGGACTAGCGGGGTGGATACGCAGTATTTT.

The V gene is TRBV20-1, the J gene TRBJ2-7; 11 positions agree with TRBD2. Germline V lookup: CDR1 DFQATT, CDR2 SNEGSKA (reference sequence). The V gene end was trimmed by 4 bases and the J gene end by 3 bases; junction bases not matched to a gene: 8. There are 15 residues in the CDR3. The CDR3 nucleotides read TGCAGTGCTACGAAACTAGCGGGAGTCGTCTACGAGCAGTACTTC. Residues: CSATKLAGVVYEQYF.

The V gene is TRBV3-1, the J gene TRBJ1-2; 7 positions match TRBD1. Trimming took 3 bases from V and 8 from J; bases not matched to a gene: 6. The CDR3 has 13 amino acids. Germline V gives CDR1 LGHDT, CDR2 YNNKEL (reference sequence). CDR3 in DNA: TGTGCCAGCAGCCAGGACAGGACCTTCGGCTACACCTTC. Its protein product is CASSQDRTFGYTF.

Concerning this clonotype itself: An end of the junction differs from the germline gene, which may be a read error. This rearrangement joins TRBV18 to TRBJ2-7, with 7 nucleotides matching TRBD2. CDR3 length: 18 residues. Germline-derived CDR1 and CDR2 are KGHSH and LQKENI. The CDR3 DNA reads TGTGCCAGCTCACCGCGCCTCTCGGGGGAGGGTGACTCCCACGAGCAGTACTTC. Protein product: CASSPRLSGEGDSHEQYF.

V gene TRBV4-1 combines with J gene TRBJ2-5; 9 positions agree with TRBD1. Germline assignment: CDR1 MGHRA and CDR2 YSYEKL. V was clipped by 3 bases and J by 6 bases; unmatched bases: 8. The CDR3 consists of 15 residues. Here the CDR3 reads CASSQELQGAKTQYF. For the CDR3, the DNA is TGCGCCAGCAGCCAGGAATTACAGGGGGCTAAGACCCAGTACTTC.